This T cell receptor beta chain comes out of a study of OX40 agonist ivuxolimab in advanced cancers. Whole-study context: Treatment of patients was with ivuxolimab, an agonistic anti-OX40 (CD134) antibody. Among those enrolled, mean age was 60 years (range about 23 to 80) and 82.7% were male. Findings of the study overall: Doses of 0.1 to 3.0 mg/kg were accompanied by clonal expansion of CD4+ and CD8+ blood T cells by week 6.

The CDR3 length is 15 residues. Germline CDR1 and CDR2: LGHNA and YSLEER. V was trimmed by 0 bases and J by 2 bases, leaving 8 bases between them. Sequencing was performed with immunoSEQ multiplex PCR; in TCRdb, only in-frame clones are kept and a portion is missing. The table lists fewer than 120,000 clones, approximately 89% of them singletons. As regards this clone: The antigen remains undetermined.

The sequencing used CD4+ or CD8+ T cells sorted from blood, collected in a trial of the OX40 agonist ivuxolimab. This chain links TRBV4-3 with TRBJ2-1; no reliable D call. This TCR was recovered from an adult with an advanced solid tumor such as melanoma, head and neck, liver or kidney cancer. The CDR3 loop is CASSQDLVPYNEQFF. CDR3 nucleotides: TGCGCCAGCAGCCAAGATCTAGTACCCTACAATGAGCAGTTCTTC.